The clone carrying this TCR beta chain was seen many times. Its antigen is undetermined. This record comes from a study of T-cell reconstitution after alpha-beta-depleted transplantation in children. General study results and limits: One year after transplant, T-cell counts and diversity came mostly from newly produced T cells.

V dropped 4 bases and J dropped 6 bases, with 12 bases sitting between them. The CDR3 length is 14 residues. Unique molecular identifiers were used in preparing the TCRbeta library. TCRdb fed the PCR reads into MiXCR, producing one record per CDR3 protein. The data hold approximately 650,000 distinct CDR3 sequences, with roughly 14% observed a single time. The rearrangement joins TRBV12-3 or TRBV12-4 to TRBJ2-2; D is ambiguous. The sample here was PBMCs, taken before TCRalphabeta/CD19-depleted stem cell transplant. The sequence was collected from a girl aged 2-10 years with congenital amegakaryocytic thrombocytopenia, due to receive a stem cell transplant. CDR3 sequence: CASSSQARAGELFF. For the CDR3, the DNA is TGTGCCAGCAGTTCCCAGGCCCGAGCCGGGGAGCTGTTTTTT.